This T cell receptor (beta chain) was retrieved from a study of human versus mouse CDR3 diversity and MHC coevolution. Study-level results: Among all groups, most of the three human donors showed least clonal inequality.

TCRdb's table, derived via immunoSEQ multiplex PCR, lists solely in-frame clones and lacks some. The sample has some 82,000 clones, just under 95% seen once; the top ten hold 1.1% to 1.5%. V shed 6 bases, J shed 4 bases, and the junction held 5 bases outside the gene matches. This CDR3 is built from 14 residues. Germline V gene sequence: CDR1 KGHSH, CDR2 LQKENI. This clone occurred once. The antigen remains unidentified. This receptor was obtained from a person aged 30-70 years in good health. The rearrangement joins TRBV18 to TRBJ1-5; 8 nucleotides agree with TRBD1. Sequenced sample: naive CD4+ T cells from blood. Regarding subset: CD45RO-negative CD62L-positive naive CD4 T cells. The CDR3 bases are TGTGCCAGCTCGTTTGACAGGGGTAATCAGCCCCAGCATTTT. Encoded protein: CASSFDRGNQPQHF.